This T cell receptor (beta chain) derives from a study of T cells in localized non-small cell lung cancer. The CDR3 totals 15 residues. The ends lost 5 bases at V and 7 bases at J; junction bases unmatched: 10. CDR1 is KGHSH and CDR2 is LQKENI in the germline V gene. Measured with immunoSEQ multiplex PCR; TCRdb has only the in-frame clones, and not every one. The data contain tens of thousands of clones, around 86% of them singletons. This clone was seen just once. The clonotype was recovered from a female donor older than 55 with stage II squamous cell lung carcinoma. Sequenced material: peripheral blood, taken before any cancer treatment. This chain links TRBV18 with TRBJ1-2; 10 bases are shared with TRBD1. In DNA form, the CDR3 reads TGTGCCAGCTCATCCCAAACGAGGACAGGGGGTGGCTACACCTTC. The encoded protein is CASSSQTRTGGGYTF.